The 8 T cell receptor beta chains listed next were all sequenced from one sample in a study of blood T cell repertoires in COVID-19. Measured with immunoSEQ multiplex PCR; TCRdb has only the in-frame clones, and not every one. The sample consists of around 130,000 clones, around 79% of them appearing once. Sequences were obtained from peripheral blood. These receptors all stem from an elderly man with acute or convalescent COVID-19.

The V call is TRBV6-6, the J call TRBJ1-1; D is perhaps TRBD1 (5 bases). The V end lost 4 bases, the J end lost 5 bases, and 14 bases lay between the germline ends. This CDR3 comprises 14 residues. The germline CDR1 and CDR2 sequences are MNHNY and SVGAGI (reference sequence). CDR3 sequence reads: CASSLDRSYTEAFF. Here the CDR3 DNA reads TGTGCCAGCAGTTTAGACAGAAGTTATACTGAAGCTTTCTTT.

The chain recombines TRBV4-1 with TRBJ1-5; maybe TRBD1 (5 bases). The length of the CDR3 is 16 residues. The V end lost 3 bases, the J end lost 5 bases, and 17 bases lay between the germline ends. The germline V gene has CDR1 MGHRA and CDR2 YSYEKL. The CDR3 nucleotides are TGCGCCAGCAGCCAGGGACTCACTGATGGGGATCAGCCCCAGCATTTT. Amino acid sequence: CASSQGLTDGDQPQHF.

Written as DNA, the CDR3 is TGTGCCAGTAGTATTAGTACGACTTCTTTATACGAGCAGTACTTC. This codes for CASSISTTSLYEQYF. The chain joins TRBV19 to TRBJ2-7; D is uncertain. CDR3 length: 15 residues. Germline V gene lookup returns CDR1 LNHDA and CDR2 SQIVND (reference sequence). V lost 3 bases and J 4 bases, leaving 16 bases between the germline ends.

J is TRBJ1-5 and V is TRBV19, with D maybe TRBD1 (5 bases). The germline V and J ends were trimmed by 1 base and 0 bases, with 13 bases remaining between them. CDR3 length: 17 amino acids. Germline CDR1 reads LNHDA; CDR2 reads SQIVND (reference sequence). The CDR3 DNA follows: TGTGCCAGTAGTATAGGTGGGACTGTAAATAGCAATCAGCCCCAGCATTTT. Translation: CASSIGGTVNSNQPQHF.

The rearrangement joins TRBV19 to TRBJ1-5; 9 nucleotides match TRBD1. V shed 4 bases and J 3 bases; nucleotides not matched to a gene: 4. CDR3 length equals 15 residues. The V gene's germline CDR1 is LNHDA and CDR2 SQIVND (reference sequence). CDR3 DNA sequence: TGTGCCAGTAGTAGGGGGACAGGGACCAATCAGCCCCAGCATTTT. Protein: CASSRGTGTNQPQHF.

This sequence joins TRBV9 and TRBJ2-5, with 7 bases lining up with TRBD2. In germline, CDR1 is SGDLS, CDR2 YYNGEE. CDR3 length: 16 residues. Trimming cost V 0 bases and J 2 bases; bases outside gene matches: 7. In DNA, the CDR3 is TGTGCCAGCAGCGTAGATCGCGGGGGTATTCAAGAGACCCAGTACTTC. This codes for CASSVDRGGIQETQYF.

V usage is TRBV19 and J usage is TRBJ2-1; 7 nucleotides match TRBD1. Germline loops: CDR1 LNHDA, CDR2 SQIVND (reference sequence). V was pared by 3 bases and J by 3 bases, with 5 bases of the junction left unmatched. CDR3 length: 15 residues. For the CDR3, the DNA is TGTGCCAGTAGTATGTGGACAGGAGACTACAATGAGCAGTTCTTC. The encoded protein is CASSMWTGDYNEQFF.

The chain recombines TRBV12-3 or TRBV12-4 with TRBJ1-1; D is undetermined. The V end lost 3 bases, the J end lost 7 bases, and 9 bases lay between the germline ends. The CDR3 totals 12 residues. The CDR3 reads CASSFRPGEAFF. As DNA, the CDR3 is TGTGCCAGCAGTTTTAGGCCAGGTGAAGCTTTCTTT.